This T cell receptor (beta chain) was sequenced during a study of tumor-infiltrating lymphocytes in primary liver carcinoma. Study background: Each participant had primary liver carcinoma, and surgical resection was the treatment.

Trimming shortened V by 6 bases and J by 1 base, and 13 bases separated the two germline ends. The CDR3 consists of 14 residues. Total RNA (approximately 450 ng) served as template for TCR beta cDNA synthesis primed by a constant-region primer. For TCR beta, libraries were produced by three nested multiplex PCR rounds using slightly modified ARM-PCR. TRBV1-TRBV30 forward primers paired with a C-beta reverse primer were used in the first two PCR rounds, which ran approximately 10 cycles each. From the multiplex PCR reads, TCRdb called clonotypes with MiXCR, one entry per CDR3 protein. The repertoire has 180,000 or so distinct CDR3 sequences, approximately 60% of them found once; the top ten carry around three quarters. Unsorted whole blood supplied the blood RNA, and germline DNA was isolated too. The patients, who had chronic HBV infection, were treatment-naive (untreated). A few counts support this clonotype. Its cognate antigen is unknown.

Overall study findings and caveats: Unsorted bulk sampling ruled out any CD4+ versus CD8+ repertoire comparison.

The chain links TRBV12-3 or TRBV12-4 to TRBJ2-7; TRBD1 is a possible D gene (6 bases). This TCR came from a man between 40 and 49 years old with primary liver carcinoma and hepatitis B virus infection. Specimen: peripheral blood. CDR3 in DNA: TGTGCCAGCAGACTAGGGACAAGGTCCTACGAGCAGTACTTC. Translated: CASRLGTRSYEQYF.